These 10 T cell receptor beta chains share one sample of origin, sequenced in a study of blood T cell repertoires in COVID-19. Clones were sequenced by immunoSEQ multiplex PCR, and TCRdb holds only the in-frame ones, with some missing. The table lists about 210,000 clones, roughly 87% of them singletons, with 7.8% in the top ten. The source material was peripheral blood. Receptor source: a woman aged 55-75 years with COVID-19, enrolled during active disease.

The chain has TRBV24-1 and TRBJ2-1; 7 bases are a match to TRBD1. The CDR3 has 14 amino acids. CDR1 is KGHDR, CDR2 SFDVKD, per germline. V was clipped by 12 bases and J by 0 bases; unmatched bases: 7. The CDR3: CAPPGQSSYNEQFF. CDR3 DNA: TGTGCCCCACCGGGACAGAGCTCCTACAATGAGCAGTTCTTC.

This sequence joins TRBV15 and TRBJ1-6; no clear D gene. This CDR3 contains 16 residues. Germline V gene lookup returns CDR1 LNHNV and CDR2 YYDKDF (reference sequence). The V end was cut by 0 bases, the J end by 7 bases, with 13 bases between. This CDR3 reads CATSRDRSGGNSPLHF. DNA of the CDR3: TGTGCCACCAGCAGAGATCGGTCAGGTGGGAATTCACCCCTCCACTTT.

This chain joins TRBV11-2 and TRBJ2-3; 14 bases map to TRBD2. The CDR3 spans 20 residues. V lost 0 bases and J lost 0; bases outside the gene matches: 8. Germline CDR1 reads SGHAT; CDR2 reads FQNNGV. The CDR3 bases are TGTGCCAGCAGCTTAGAGAGACTAGCGGGAGGGCCCTCTAGCACAGATACGCAGTATTTT. It codes for CASSLERLAGGPSSTDTQYF.

J is TRBJ1-5 and V is TRBV28; D gene unclear. Germline values: CDR1 MDHEN, CDR2 SYDVKM. The CDR3 is 12 residues long. V was trimmed by 8 bases and J by 5 bases, leaving 10 bases between them. The CDR3 region is CASALEDQPQHF. CDR3 in DNA: TGTGCCAGCGCTTTGGAGGATCAGCCCCAGCATTTT.

J is TRBJ2-1 and V is TRBV24-1; D not resolved. The V gene lost 2 bases and the J gene lost 8 bases, with 15 bases spanning the gap. CDR3 length: 15 residues. In germline, CDR1 is KGHDR, CDR2 SFDVKD. CDR3 residues: CATSDSGFGSDEQFF. The CDR3 DNA sequence: TGTGCCACCAGTGATTCCGGATTCGGGTCGGATGAGCAGTTCTTC.

The rearrangement uses TRBV20-1 and TRBJ2-7, with TRBD1 as a possible D gene (5 bases). Trimming stripped 3 bases from V and 3 bases from J, with 6 bases between. The length of the CDR3 is 11 residues. Germline V gene lookup returns CDR1 DFQATT and CDR2 SNEGSKA (reference sequence). The CDR3 here is CSASDSYEQYV. The CDR3 coding sequence is TGCAGTGCTAGCGACAGCTACGAGCAGTACGTC.

The chain recombines TRBV30 with TRBJ1-4, with TRBD1 matching 8 bases. With 1 base clipped from V and 3 bases from J, the junction kept 13 bases outside the gene matches. Per the germline V gene, CDR1 is GTSNPN and CDR2 is SVGIG (reference sequence). CDR3 length: 18 amino acids. DNA of the CDR3: TGTGCCTGGAGTGCCACAGGGGACAGGCGGTTGGCTAATGAAAAACTGTTTTTT. This encodes CAWSATGDRRLANEKLFF.

The CDR3 region is CASSPPDRGLQPQHF. In DNA, the CDR3 is TGTGCCAGCAGCCCCCCAGACAGGGGGCTTCAGCCCCAGCATTTT. The chain uses TRBV11-2 and TRBJ1-5; 10 bases are a match to TRBD1. Germline loops: CDR1 SGHAT, CDR2 FQNNGV. This CDR3 has 15 residues. After removal of 5 bases from V and 6 bases from J, the junction contained 7 bases not matched to a gene.

This clone was recorded a few times. The gene calls are TRBV19 and TRBJ2-1; 10 bases are shared with TRBD1. V lost 5 bases to trimming and J lost 12 bases; unmatched junction nucleotides: 13. The CDR3 runs to 15 residues. Germline V CDR1 and CDR2: LNHDA, SQIVND (reference sequence). The CDR3 region is CASSRGQGGSSRQFF. As DNA, the CDR3 is TGTGCCAGTAGTCGAGGACAGGGGGGGAGTTCGAGGCAGTTCTTC.

V gene TRBV7-8 combines with J gene TRBJ2-7; tentatively, D is TRBD1 (6 bases). This CDR3 comprises 15 residues. V dropped 8 bases and J dropped 2 bases, with 19 bases sitting between them. CDR1 is SGHVS and CDR2 is FQNEAQ in the germline V gene. This CDR3 is CASGLNRDAAYEQYF. The CDR3 nucleotides read TGTGCCAGCGGACTGAACAGGGACGCAGCCTACGAGCAGTACTTC.